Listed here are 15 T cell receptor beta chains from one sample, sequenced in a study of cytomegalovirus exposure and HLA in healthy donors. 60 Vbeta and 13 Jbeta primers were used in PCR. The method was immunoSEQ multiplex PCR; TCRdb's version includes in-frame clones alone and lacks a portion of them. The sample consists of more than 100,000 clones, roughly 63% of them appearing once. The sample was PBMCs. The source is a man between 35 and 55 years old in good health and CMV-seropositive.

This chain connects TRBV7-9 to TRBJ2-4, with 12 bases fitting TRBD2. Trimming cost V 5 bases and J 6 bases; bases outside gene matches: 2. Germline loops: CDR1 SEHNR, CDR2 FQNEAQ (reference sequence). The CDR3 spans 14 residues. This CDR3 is CASSKLAGGNIQYF. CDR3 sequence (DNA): TGTGCCAGCAGCAAACTAGCGGGGGGAAACATTCAGTACTTC.

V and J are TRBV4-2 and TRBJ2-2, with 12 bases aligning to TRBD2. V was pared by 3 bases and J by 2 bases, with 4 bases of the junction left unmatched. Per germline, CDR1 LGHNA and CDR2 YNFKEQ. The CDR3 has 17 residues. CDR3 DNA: TGTGCCAGCAGCCAGAGGACTAGCGGGGCCAACACCGGGGAGCTGTTTTTT. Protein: CASSQRTSGANTGELFF.

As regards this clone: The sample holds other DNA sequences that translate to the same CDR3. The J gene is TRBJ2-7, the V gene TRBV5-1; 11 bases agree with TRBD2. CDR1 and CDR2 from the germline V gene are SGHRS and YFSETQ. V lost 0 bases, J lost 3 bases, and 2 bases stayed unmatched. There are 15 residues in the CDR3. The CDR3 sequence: CASSLALAGGYEQYF. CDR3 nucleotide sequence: TGCGCCAGCAGCTTGGCCCTAGCGGGAGGCTACGAGCAGTACTTC.

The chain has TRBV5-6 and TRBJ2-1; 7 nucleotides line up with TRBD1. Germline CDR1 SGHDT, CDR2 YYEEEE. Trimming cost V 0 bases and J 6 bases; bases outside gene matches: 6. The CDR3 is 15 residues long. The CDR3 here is CASSLGQGLFNEQFF. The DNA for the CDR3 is TGTGCCAGCAGCTTGGGACAGGGTCTGTTCAATGAGCAGTTCTTC.

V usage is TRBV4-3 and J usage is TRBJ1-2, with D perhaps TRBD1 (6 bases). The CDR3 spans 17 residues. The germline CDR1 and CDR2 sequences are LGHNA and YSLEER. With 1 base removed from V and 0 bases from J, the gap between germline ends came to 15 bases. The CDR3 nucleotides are TGCGCCAGCAGCCAAGCGGGGGGGCGCCGGGCTAACTATGGCTACACCTTC. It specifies CASSQAGGRRANYGYTF.

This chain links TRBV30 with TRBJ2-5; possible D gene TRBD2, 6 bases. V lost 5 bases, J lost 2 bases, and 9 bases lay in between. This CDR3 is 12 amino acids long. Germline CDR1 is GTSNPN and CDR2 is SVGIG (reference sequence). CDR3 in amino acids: CAWGGFQETQYF. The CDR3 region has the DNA TGTGCCTGGGGAGGGTTTCAAGAGACCCAGTACTTC.

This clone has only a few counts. CDR3 amino acids: CASSQFPAGQLRETQYF. The CDR3 coding sequence is TGCGCCAGCAGCCAATTTCCGGCGGGACAGCTAAGAGAGACCCAGTACTTC. The V call is TRBV4-1, the J call TRBJ2-5; D is possibly TRBD1 (7 bases). Between the trimmed V and J ends, which lost 2 bases and 4 bases, there was a span of 20 bases. In germline, CDR1 is MGHRA, CDR2 YSYEKL. The CDR3 has 17 amino acids.

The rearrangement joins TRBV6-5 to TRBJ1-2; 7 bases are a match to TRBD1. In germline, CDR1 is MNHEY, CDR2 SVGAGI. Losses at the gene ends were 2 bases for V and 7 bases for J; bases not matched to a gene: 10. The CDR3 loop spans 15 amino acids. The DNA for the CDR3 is TGTGCCAGCAGTTACCGGGGCAGGGGGAGTGGTGGCTACACCTTC. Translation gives CASSYRGRGSGGYTF.

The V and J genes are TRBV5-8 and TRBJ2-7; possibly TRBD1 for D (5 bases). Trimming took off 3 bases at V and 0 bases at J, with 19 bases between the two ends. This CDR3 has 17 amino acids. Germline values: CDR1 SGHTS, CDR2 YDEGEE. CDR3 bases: TGTGCCAGCAGCTCAGATGTTACAGGTCGATTCTCCTACGAGCAGTACTTC. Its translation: CASSSDVTGRFSYEQYF.

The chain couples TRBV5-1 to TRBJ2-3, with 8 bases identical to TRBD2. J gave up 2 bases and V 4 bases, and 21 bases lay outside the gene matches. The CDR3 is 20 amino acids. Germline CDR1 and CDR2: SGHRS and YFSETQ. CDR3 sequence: CASSPALISGAIRYTDTQYF. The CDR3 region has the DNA TGCGCCAGCAGCCCCGCCCTTATTAGCGGGGCCATCCGCTACACAGATACGCAGTATTTT. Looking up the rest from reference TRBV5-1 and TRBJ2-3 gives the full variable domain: KAGVTQTPRYLIKTRGQQVTLSCSPISGHRSVSWYQQTPGQGLQFLFEYFSETQRNKGNFPGRFSGRQFSNSRSEMNVSTLELGDSALYLCASSPALISGAIRYTDTQYFGPGTRLTVL.

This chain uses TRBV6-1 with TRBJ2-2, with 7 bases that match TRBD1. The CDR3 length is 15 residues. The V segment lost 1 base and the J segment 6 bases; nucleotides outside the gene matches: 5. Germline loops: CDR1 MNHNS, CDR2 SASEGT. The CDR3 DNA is TGTGCCAGCAGTGAAGGTCGTACAGGGGCCGGGGAGCTGTTTTTT. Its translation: CASSEGRTGAGELFF.

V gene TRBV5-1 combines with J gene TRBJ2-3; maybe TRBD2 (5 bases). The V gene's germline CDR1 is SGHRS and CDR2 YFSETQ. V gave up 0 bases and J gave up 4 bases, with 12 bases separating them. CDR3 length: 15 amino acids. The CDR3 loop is CASSLGSSRPDTQYF. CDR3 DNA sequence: TGCGCCAGCAGCTTGGGGTCTAGCCGTCCAGATACGCAGTATTTT.

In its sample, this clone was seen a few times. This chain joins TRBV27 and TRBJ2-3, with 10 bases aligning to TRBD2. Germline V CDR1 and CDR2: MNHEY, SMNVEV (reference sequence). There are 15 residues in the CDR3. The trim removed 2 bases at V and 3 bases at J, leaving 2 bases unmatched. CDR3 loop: CASSLQLAGTDTQYF. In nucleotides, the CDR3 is TGTGCCAGCAGTTTACAACTAGCGGGGACAGATACGCAGTATTTT.

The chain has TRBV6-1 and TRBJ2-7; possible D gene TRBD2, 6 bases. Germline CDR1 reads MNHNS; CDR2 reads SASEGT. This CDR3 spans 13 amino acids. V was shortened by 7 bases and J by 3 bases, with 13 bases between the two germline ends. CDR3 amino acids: CASIGDFNYEQYF. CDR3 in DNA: TGTGCCAGCATTGGGGACTTTAACTACGAGCAGTACTTC.

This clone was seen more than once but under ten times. The CDR3 bases are TGTGCCAGCAGCTTAGCGGGGGGGGGCTCCTACGAGCAGTACTTC. It translates to CASSLAGGGSYEQYF. The rearrangement joins TRBV7-8 to TRBJ2-7; 7 bases line up with TRBD2. Germline assignment: CDR1 SGHVS and CDR2 FQNEAQ. V was pared by 0 bases and J by 0 bases, with 2 bases of the junction left unmatched. The CDR3 covers 15 residues.